Here is one T cell receptor (beta chain) with its context. This entry belongs to a study of shared clonotypes between healthy human individuals. In the authors' workflow: Quality scores were absent from the junction-only immunoSEQ sequences, so filtering differed. The assay was immunoSEQ multiplex PCR, and TCRdb's table has in-frame clones only and misses some. V, J and clone size were drawn from that table, and D and trimming were deduced from the DNA. The sample yields 2 million to 3 million clones, roughly 92% seen once. The length of the CDR3 is 16 residues. Losses at the gene ends were 5 bases for V and 5 bases for J; bases not matched to a gene: 6. Germline V CDR1 and CDR2: MNHNY, SVGAGI (reference sequence).

This sequence originates from a man aged 18-30 years in good health. The sequencing sample was made of naive CD4+ T cells sorted from blood. Regarding subset: CD45RA+ positively selected. J is TRBJ2-2 and V is TRBV6-6, with 12 bases fitting TRBD2. As DNA, the CDR3 is TGTGCCAGCAGTCGACTAGCGGGAGACAATACCGGGGAGCTGTTTTTT. This encodes CASSRLAGDNTGELFF.